This T cell receptor (beta chain) derives from a study of shared clonotypes between healthy human individuals. Germline CDR1 LNHNV, CDR2 YYDKDF (reference sequence). V was pared by 1 base and J by 4 bases, with 10 bases between. This CDR3 is 15 amino acids long. The CD4+ fraction was divided into a CD45RA+ naive subset and a CD45RA-negative memory subset. Sequencing was performed with immunoSEQ multiplex PCR; in TCRdb, only in-frame clones are kept and a portion is missing. Here the sample spans over 1.5 million clones, 95% to 99% being singletons. This chain joins TRBV15 and TRBJ2-2; the D is unclear. This sequence was found in a man younger than 40 in good health. Sequencing was performed on naive CD4+ T cells sorted from blood. As for subset: CD45RA+ positively selected. This chain's CDR3 is CATSRVARPTGELFF. CDR3 DNA sequence: TGTGCCACCAGCAGAGTTGCTAGACCCACCGGGGAGCTGTTTTTT.